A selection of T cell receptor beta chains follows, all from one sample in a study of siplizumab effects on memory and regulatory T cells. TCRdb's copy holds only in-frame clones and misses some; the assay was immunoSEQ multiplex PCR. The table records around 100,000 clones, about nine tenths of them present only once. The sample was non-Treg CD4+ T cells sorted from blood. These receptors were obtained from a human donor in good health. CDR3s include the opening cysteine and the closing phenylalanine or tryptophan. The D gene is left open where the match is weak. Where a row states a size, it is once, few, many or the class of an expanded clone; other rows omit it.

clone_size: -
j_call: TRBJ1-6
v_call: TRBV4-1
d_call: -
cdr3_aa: CASSQDRATFSPLHF
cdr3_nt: TGCGCCAGCAGCCAAGATAGGGCCACATTTTCACCCCTCCACTTT

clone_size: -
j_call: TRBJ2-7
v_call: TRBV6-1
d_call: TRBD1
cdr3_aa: CASIMDRGPYEQYF
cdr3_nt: TGTGCCAGCATAATGGACAGGGGACCTTACGAGCAGTACTTC

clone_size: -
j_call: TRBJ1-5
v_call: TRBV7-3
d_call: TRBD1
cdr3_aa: CASSLRRGTGGENQPQHF
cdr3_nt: TGTGCCAGCAGCTTACGGAGGGGGACAGGGGGCGAGAATCAGCCCCAGCATTTT

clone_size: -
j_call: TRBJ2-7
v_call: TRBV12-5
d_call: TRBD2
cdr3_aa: CASGSTGTSANYEQYF
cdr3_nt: TGTGCTAGTGGTTCCACTGGGACTAGCGCCAACTACGAGCAGTACTTC

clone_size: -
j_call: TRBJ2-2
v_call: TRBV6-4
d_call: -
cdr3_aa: CASRDSDRTGELFF
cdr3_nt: TGTGCCAGCAGGGACAGTGATAGAACCGGGGAGCTGTTTTTT

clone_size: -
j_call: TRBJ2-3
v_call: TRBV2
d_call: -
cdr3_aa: CASSAAVGTDTQYF
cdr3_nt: TGTGCCAGCAGTGCGGCGGTGGGCACAGATACGCAGTATTTT

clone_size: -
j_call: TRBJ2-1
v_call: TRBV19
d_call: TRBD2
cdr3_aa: CASSFRLAGRGQFF
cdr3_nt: TGTGCCAGTAGTTTCAGACTAGCGGGGCGTGGGCAGTTCTTC

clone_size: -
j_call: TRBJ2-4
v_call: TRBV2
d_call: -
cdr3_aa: CAPGRDGYIQYF
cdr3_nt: TGTGCCCCAGGAAGGGACGGATACATTCAGTACTTC

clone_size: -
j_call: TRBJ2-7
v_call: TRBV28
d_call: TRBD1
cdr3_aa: CASSRTGRSSYEQYF
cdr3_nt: TGTGCCAGCAGTCGGACAGGGCGAAGCTCCTACGAGCAGTACTTC

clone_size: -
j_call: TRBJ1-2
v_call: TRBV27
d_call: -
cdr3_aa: CASSLGRDRGYYGYTF
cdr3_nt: TGTGCCAGCAGTTTGGGTCGGGATCGTGGGTACTATGGCTACACCTTC

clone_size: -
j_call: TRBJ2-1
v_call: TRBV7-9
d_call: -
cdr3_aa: CASSFLGSSYNEQFF
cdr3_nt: TGTGCCAGCAGCTTTTTAGGAAGCTCCTACAATGAGCAGTTCTTC

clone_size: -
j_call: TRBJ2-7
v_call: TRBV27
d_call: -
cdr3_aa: CASRRGGSYEQYF
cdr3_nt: TGTGCCAGCAGGAGAGGGGGATCCTACGAGCAGTACTTC

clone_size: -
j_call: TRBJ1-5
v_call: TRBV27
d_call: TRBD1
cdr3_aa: CASSPGTGRQPQHF
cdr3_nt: TGTGCCAGCAGTCCTGGGACAGGGCGTCAGCCCCAGCATTTT

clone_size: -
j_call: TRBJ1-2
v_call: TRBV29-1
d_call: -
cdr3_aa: CSVRFGNGYTF
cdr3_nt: TGCAGCGTTCGATTCGGTAATGGCTACACCTTC

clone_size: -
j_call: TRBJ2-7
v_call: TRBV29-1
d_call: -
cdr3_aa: CSVVVSSYEQYF
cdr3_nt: TGCAGCGTTGTCGTCAGCTCCTACGAGCAGTACTTC

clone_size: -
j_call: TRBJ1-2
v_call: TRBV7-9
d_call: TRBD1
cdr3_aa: CASSSDRAGYTF
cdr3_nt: TGCGCCAGCAGCTCTGACAGGGCTGGCTACACCTTC

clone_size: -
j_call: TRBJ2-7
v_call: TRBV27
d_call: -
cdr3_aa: CASVLEQQSYEQYF
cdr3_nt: TGTGCCAGCGTTCTGGAACAACAATCCTACGAGCAGTACTTC

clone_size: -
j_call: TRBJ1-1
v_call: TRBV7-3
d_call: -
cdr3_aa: CASSLMVAGAMHTEAFF
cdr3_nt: TGTGCCAGCAGCTTAATGGTTGCGGGCGCTATGCACACTGAAGCTTTCTTT

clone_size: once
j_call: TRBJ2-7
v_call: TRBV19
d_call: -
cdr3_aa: CASRAELNSYEQYF
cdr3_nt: TGTGCCAGTAGGGCCGAACTCAATTCCTACGAGCAGTACTTC

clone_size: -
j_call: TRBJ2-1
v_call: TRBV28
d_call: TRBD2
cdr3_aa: CASSLGPSGRPSDGEQFF
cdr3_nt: TGTGCCAGCAGTTTAGGCCCTAGCGGGAGACCATCCGATGGAGAGCAGTTCTTC

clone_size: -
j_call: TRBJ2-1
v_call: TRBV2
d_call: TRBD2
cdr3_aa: CATVAGAYNEQFF
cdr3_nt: TGTGCCACCGTAGCGGGAGCTTACAATGAGCAGTTCTTC

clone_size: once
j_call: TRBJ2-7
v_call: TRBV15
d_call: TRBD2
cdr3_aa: CATSTEYRDYSYEQYF
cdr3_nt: TGTGCCACCAGCACCGAGTACCGGGACTACTCCTACGAGCAGTACTTC

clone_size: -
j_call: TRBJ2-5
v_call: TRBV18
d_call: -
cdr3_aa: CASSPRRTQETQYF
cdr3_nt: TGTGCCAGCTCACCACGTCGGACTCAAGAGACCCAGTACTTC

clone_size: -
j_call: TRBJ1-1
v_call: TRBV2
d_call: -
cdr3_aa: CASSRQDVNTEAFF
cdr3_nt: TGTGCCAGCAGCCGACAGGATGTGAACACTGAAGCTTTCTTT

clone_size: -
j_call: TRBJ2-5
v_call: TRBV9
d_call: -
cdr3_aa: CASSVVGAQETQYF
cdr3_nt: TGTGCCAGCAGCGTAGTTGGGGCGCAAGAGACCCAGTACTTC

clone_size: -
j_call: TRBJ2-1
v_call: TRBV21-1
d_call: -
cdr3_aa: CASSPRMEAAERRNEQFF
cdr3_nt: TGTGCCAGCAGCCCTCGCATGGAGGCGGCCGAGAGGAGGAATGAGCAGTTCTTC

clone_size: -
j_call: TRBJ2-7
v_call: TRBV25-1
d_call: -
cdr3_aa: CASSESGKGDGYEQYF
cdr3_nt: TGTGCCAGCAGTGAATCCGGTAAGGGGGATGGCTACGAGCAGTACTTC

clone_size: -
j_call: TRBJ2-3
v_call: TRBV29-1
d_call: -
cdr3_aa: CSGESVSTDTQYF
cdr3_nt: TGCAGCGGGGAGTCCGTTAGCACAGATACGCAGTATTTT

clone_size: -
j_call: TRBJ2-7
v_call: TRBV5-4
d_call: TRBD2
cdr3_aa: CASSTRTSGSYEQYF
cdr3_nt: TGTGCCAGCAGCACTAGGACTAGCGGGAGCTACGAGCAGTACTTC

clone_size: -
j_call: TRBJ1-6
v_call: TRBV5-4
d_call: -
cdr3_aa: CASSRGTSNSPLHF
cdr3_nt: TGTGCCAGCAGTCGGGGAACATCTAATTCACCCCTCCACTTT

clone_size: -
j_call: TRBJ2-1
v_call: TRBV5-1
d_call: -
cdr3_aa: CASSLEGSAGTYNEQFF
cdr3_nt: TGCGCCAGCAGCTTGGAGGGTTCGGCGGGGACTTACAATGAGCAGTTCTTC

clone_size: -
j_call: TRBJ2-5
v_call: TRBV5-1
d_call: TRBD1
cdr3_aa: CASSLVGTGRQETQYF
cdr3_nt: TGCGCCAGCAGCTTGGTTGGGACAGGTAGACAAGAGACCCAGTACTTC

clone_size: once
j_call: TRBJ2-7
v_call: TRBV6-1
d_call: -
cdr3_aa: CASSATGLYEQYF
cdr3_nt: TGTGCCAGCAGCGCAACGGGGTTGTACGAGCAGTACTTC

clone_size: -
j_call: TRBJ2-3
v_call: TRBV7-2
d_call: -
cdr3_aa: CASSLAGVKADTQYF
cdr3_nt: TGTGCCAGCAGCTTAGCGGGAGTTAAGGCAGATACGCAGTATTTT

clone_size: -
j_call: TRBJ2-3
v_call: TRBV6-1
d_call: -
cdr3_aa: CASTREPGNTQYF
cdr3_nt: TGTGCCAGCACCAGGGAACCGGGCAATACGCAGTATTTT

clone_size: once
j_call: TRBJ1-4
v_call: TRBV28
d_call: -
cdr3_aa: CASSTQGEKLFF
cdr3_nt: TGTGCCAGCAGTACTCAGGGTGAAAAACTGTTTTTT